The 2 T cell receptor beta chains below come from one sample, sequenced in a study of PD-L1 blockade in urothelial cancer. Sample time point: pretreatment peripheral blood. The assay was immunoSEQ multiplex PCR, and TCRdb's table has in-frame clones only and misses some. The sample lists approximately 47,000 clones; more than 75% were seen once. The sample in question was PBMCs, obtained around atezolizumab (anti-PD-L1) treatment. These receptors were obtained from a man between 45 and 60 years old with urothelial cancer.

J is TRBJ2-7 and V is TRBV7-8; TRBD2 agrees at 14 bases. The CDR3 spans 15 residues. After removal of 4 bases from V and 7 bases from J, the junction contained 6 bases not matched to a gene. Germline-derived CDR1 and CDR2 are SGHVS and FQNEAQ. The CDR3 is CASSSVTSGRVEQYF. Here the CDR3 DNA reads TGTGCCAGCAGCTCCGTGACTAGCGGGAGGGTGGAGCAGTACTTC.

CDR3 sequence: CASSLEGDNYGYTF. The CDR3 DNA reads as TGTGCCAGCAGCTTAGAAGGGGATAACTATGGCTACACCTTC. V and J are TRBV7-2 and TRBJ1-2, with D possibly matching TRBD1 (5 bases). Germline assignment: CDR1 SGHTA and CDR2 FQGNSA. The CDR3 runs 14 residues. The V gene lost 1 base and the J gene lost 1 base, with 7 bases spanning the gap.